Presented here are 28 T cell receptor beta chains from one specimen sequenced in a study of CD8 T cells in ankylosing spondylitis. Whole-study findings and limits: Blood from ankylosing spondylitis patients appeared to carry a characteristic roughly eight-variant TCR beta motif.

Their recognized antigens are unknown. TCRdb redid the calling of the 5' RACE reads with MiXCR, one entry per CDR3 protein. The data hold 500,000 to 550,000 distinct CDR3 sequences, with 12% observed a single time. The specimen sequenced was blood, either unsorted or a sorted T cell fraction (not recorded which). These receptors came from a male donor with ankylosing spondylitis.

The chain joins TRBV12-3 or TRBV12-4 to TRBJ2-3; D uncertain. CDR3 length: 14 amino acids. Trimming left V 6 bases short and J 2 bases short, with 12 bases between. This CDR3 reads CASRPLGLTDTQYF. CDR3 in DNA: TGTGCCAGCAGACCATTGGGCCTCACAGATACGCAGTATTTT.

The V gene is TRBV7-9, the J gene TRBJ2-4; 8 nucleotides agree with TRBD1. V gave up 1 base and J gave up 12 bases; unmatched junction bases: 11. CDR3 length equals 15 residues. The germline gives CDR1 SEHNR, CDR2 FQNEAQ (reference sequence). The CDR3 loop reads CASSLGQGSIGNQYF. The CDR3 DNA follows: TGTGCCAGCAGCTTAGGACAGGGGAGTATCGGCAATCAGTACTTC. The complete variable domain, with remaining parts taken from reference TRBV7-9 and TRBJ2-4, reads DTGVSQNPRHKITKRGQNVTFRCDPISEHNRLYWYRQTLGQGPEFLTYFQNEAQLEKSRLLSDRFSAERPKGSFSTLEIQRTEQGDSAMYLCASSLGQGSIGNQYFGAGTRLSVL.

The chain has TRBV12-3 or TRBV12-4 and TRBJ2-6; a possible D gene is TRBD2 (6 bases). This CDR3 is built from 15 residues. V lost 4 bases and J lost 8, with 15 bases in between. In DNA, the CDR3 is TGTGCCAGCAGTTCCGGAGGGAAGTACCCCAACGTCCTGACTTTC. The encoded protein is CASSSGGKYPNVLTF.

This clonotype appeared a few times. This chain links TRBV15 with TRBJ2-5; D unclear. CDR3 size: 13 residues. CDR1 and CDR2 from the germline V gene are LNHNV and YYDKDF (reference sequence). V was clipped by 0 bases and J by 5 bases, with 7 bases between them. CDR3 residues: CATSRDMRETQYF. As DNA, the CDR3 is TGTGCCACCAGCAGAGATATGAGGGAGACCCAGTACTTC.

This clonotype was seen many times. CDR3 loop: CASRQGVEDTQYF. The CDR3 DNA is TGCGCCAGCAGACAGGGGGTAGAAGATACGCAGTATTTT. The genes are TRBV5-1 and TRBJ2-3; 8 positions match TRBD1. The trim removed 5 bases at V and 5 bases at J, leaving 4 bases unmatched. The CDR3 covers 13 residues. Germline values: CDR1 SGHRS, CDR2 YFSETQ. The full variable domain, rest sourced from reference TRBV5-1 and TRBJ2-3, is KAGVTQTPRYLIKTRGQQVTLSCSPISGHRSVSWYQQTPGQGLQFLFEYFSETQRNKGNFPGRFSGRQFSNSRSEMNVSTLELGDSALYLCASRQGVEDTQYFGPGTRLTVL.

This clonotype occurred a few times. The gene calls are TRBV18 and TRBJ1-2, with a possible D match to TRBD1 (6 bases). The germline V and J ends were trimmed by 3 bases and 6 bases, with 11 bases remaining between them. The CDR3 contains 13 residues. The V gene's germline CDR1 is KGHSH and CDR2 LQKENI. CDR3 protein: CASSPGRGNGYTF. The CDR3 coding sequence is TGTGCCAGCTCACCGGGCAGGGGCAATGGCTACACCTTC. Supplemented by reference TRBV18 and TRBJ1-2, the full variable domain reads NAGVMQNPRHLVRRRGQEARLRCSPMKGHSHVYWYRQLPEEGLKFMVYLQKENIIDESGMPKERFSAEFPKEGPSILRIQQVVRGDSAAYFCASSPGRGNGYTFGSGTRLTVV.

This clonotype was found a few times. The chain links TRBV5-1 to TRBJ2-3; 9 positions match TRBD2. The V and J ends lost 0 bases and 3 bases, in that order; junction bases with no gene match: 5. Germline V CDR1 and CDR2: SGHRS, YFSETQ. This CDR3 is 16 amino acids long. DNA for the CDR3: TGCGCCAGCAGCTTGGTGGCTAGCGGGAATACAGATACGCAGTATTTT. It codes for CASSLVASGNTDTQYF.

This clonotype was seen more than once but under ten times. The CDR3 nucleotides read TGCAGTCCTTACGGGGCGAATACTAACTATGGCTACACCTTC. Residues: CSPYGANTNYGYTF. The rearrangement joins TRBV20-1 to TRBJ1-2; TRBD1 might be the D (5 bases). Trimming shortened V by 8 bases and J by 0 bases, and 16 bases separated the two germline ends. The CDR3 totals 14 residues. Germline CDR1 is DFQATT and CDR2 is SNEGSKA (reference sequence).

J is TRBJ1-1 and V is TRBV20-1, with D maybe TRBD1 (6 bases). CDR3 size: 17 residues. The germline CDR1 and CDR2 sequences are DFQATT and SNEGSKA (reference sequence). V was shortened by 2 bases and J by 1 base, with 20 bases between the two germline ends. CDR3 bases: TGCAGTGCTAGAACTCCCCCCGGGGGCAGGAAGAACACTGAAGCTTTCTTT. It yields the protein CSARTPPGGRKNTEAFF.

This clonotype was seen only a few times. The rearrangement joins TRBV21-1 to TRBJ2-7; TRBD1 is the table's D call, not checked against the DNA. TRBV21-1 is a known pseudogene. The CDR3 covers 11 residues. CDR3 DNA sequence: TGTGCCAGAGGGGGCGACTACGAGCAGTACGTC. Protein product: CARGGDYEQYV.

This clonotype appeared a few times. The chain couples TRBV20-1 to TRBJ1-4, with 10 bases fitting TRBD1. The CDR3 loop spans 13 amino acids. In germline, CDR1 is DFQATT, CDR2 SNEGSKA (reference sequence). J was trimmed by 8 bases and V by 6 bases; bases with no gene match: 6. CDR3 bases: TGCAGTGCCAAGACAGGGGGCGAGGAAAAACTGTTTTTT. Protein: CSAKTGGEEKLFF.

The genes are TRBV5-6 and TRBJ2-7, with TRBD2 matching 13 bases. There are 15 residues in the CDR3. V trimming: 5 bases; J trimming: 5 bases; junction bases outside the gene matches: 7. The germline gives CDR1 SGHDT, CDR2 YYEEEE. The CDR3 is CASSRTSGRNDEQYV. The CDR3 nucleotides are TGTGCCAGCAGTCGGACTAGCGGGAGAAACGACGAGCAGTACGTC.

This clonotype appeared many times. The chain recombines TRBV6-4 with TRBJ2-2, with D possibly being TRBD1 (5 bases). There are 15 residues in the CDR3. V dropped 4 bases and J dropped 1 base, with 10 bases sitting between them. Germline CDR1 MRHNA, CDR2 SNTAGT. CDR3 nucleotide sequence: TGTGCCAGCAGTGCCGACAGTCAGAACACCGGGGAGCTGTTTTTT. This codes for CASSADSQNTGELFF.

As concerns this clonotype: At one of its ends the junction is not consistent with the germline gene, which may arise from a read error. This chain joins TRBV5-1 and TRBJ1-1; possible D gene TRBD1, 5 bases. The CDR3 is 13 residues long. The germline V gene has CDR1 SGHRS and CDR2 YFSETQ. The CDR3 sequence: CASSFGAAVETFF. Written as DNA, the CDR3 is TGCGCCAGCAGCTTTGGGGCCGCCGTTGAAACTTTCTTT.

The chain uses TRBV19 and TRBJ2-6; D possibly uses TRBD1 or TRBD2 (6 bases each). The V gene's germline CDR1 is LNHDA and CDR2 SQIVND (reference sequence). Trimming left V 9 bases short and J 0 bases short, with 12 bases between. This CDR3 has 15 amino acids. The chain's CDR3 is CASLGGYSGANVLTF. For the CDR3, the DNA is TGTGCCAGCCTCGGGGGCTACTCTGGGGCCAACGTCCTGACTTTC.

V usage is TRBV20-1 and J usage is TRBJ1-1, with D unresolved. V was cut by 6 bases and J by 4 bases, with 12 bases left in between. CDR1 and CDR2 from the germline V gene are DFQATT and SNEGSKA (reference sequence). The CDR3 loop spans 12 amino acids. CDR3 in amino acids: CSAEGAVTEAFF. The CDR3, as DNA: TGCAGTGCGGAGGGTGCGGTCACTGAAGCTTTCTTT.

This clonotype was found many times. The chain employs TRBV12-3 or TRBV12-4 and TRBJ2-1; 10 nucleotides line up with TRBD1. Trimming removed 6 bases from V and 4 bases from J; junction bases left unmatched: 9. This CDR3 region has 16 residues. CDR3 sequence: CASSRRQGAWYNEQFF. For the CDR3, the DNA is TGTGCCAGCAGCAGGAGACAGGGGGCTTGGTACAATGAGCAGTTCTTC.

This chain links TRBV15 with TRBJ2-6; possible D gene TRBD2, 6 bases. The CDR3 loop spans 17 amino acids. V gave up 1 base and J gave up 1 base, with 11 bases separating them. Germline CDR1 reads LNHNV; CDR2 reads YYDKDF (reference sequence). The CDR3 sequence is CATSRAGDPSGANVLTF. CDR3 bases: TGTGCCACCAGCAGAGCGGGGGACCCTTCTGGGGCCAACGTCCTGACTTTC.

The rearrangement links TRBV6-5 to TRBJ2-5; no reliable D call. V lost 4 bases, J lost 5 bases, and 17 bases lay in between. Germline CDR1 is MNHEY and CDR2 is SVGAGI. The CDR3 sequence is 15 residues long. The CDR3 coding sequence is TGTGCCAGCAGTTCTTTGACTGCGATGGGGGAGACCCAGTACTTC. It yields the protein CASSSLTAMGETQYF.

The V gene is TRBV20-1, the J gene TRBJ2-3, with 9 positions matching TRBD2. J lost 6 bases, V lost 0 bases, and 4 bases had no gene match. Germline CDR1 and CDR2: DFQATT and SNEGSKA (reference sequence). There are 14 residues in the CDR3. This CDR3 reads CSAREEREADTQYF. CDR3 nucleotides: TGCAGTGCTAGAGAGGAGCGGGAGGCCGATACGCAGTATTTT.

This chain connects TRBV10-3 to TRBJ2-1, with D possibly being TRBD2 (6 bases). CDR1 is ENHRY, CDR2 SYGVKD, per germline. Trimming took off 11 bases at V and 2 bases at J, with 19 bases between the two ends. The CDR3 length is 15 residues. CDR3 nucleotide sequence: TGTGCCGTGCGGGAACAGTGGGTGACCTACAATGAGCAGTTCTTC. Translated: CAVREQWVTYNEQFF.

V usage is TRBV10-2 and J usage is TRBJ2-7; tentative D call: TRBD2 (6 bases). Deletions cut 8 bases from V and 12 bases from J, with 17 bases between. The CDR3 runs to 11 residues. Germline V gives CDR1 WSHSY, CDR2 SAAADI. The CDR3 reads CASGIEEGTYF. In nucleotides, the CDR3 is TGCGCCAGCGGGATTGAGGAGGGGACGTACTTC.

On this clonotype itself: The junction shows a germline mismatch at one end, possibly a read error. This sequence joins TRBV11-2 and TRBJ1-2; D ambiguous. Germline V gene data show CDR1 as SGHAT and CDR2 as FQNNGV. This CDR3 is 13 amino acids long. The CDR3 nucleotides are TGTGCCAGCAGCCTAGAGGGATCGAGTGGCTACACCTTC. Amino acid sequence: CASSLEGSSGYTF.

This clonotype was observed at least ten times. The chain carries TRBV20-1 and TRBJ2-1, with D possibly TRBD1 on 6 matching bases. CDR3 length equals 15 residues. Trimming removed 2 bases at V and 7 bases at J, with 18 bases between. Looked up from germline, CDR1 is DFQATT and CDR2 is SNEGSKA (reference sequence). The CDR3 DNA reads TGCAGTGCTAGAATTTTGCCAGGGGAAAAGAATGAGCAGTTCTTC. Translating gives CSARILPGEKNEQFF.

This clonotype was counted only a few times. The chain employs TRBV10-2 and TRBJ1-1; 10 bases are a match to TRBD1. Looked up from germline, CDR1 is WSHSY and CDR2 is SAAADI. Losses at the gene ends were 7 bases for V and 5 bases for J; bases not matched to a gene: 13. The CDR3 totals 16 residues. The DNA for the CDR3 is TGCGCCAGCAACCCGGGGACAGGGGTAGGGAATACTGAAGCTTTCTTT. It specifies CASNPGTGVGNTEAFF.

This clonotype was seen only a few times. The chain recombines TRBV5-5 with TRBJ2-7; D unresolved. The germline V gene has CDR1 SGHKS and CDR2 YYEKEE (reference sequence). The CDR3 totals 13 residues. Between the trimmed V and J ends, which lost 4 bases and 10 bases, there was a span of 18 bases. The DNA of the CDR3 is TGTGCCAGCAGCCCAACCGGGCCTAATGGACAGTACGTC. Protein sequence: CASSPTGPNGQYV.

The table lists this clonotype with a few counts. The chain links TRBV2 to TRBJ1-5; perhaps TRBD1 as D (5 bases). The germline V gene has CDR1 SNHLY and CDR2 FYNNEI. The CDR3 consists of 13 residues. Between the trimmed V and J ends, which lost 6 bases and 2 bases, there was a span of 8 bases. CDR3: CASRGDGNQPQHF. The CDR3 DNA sequence: TGTGCCAGCAGGGGGGATGGCAATCAGCCCCAGCATTTT.

This clonotype appeared a few times. This sequence joins TRBV28 and TRBJ1-1; tentatively, D is TRBD1 (5 bases). This CDR3 is built from 13 residues. V gave up 7 bases and J gave up 7 bases, with 16 bases separating them. Germline V gene sequence: CDR1 MDHEN, CDR2 SYDVKM. Here the CDR3 DNA reads TGTGCCAGCACCCCGGGCAGGGATTTTGAAGCTTTCTTT. Its translation is CASTPGRDFEAFF.